These 5 T cell receptor beta chains were all obtained from the same sample, sequenced in a study of blood T cell repertoires in COVID-19. Produced via immunoSEQ multiplex PCR; TCRdb's table is partial and in-frame only. The sample lists tens of thousands of clones; roughly nine tenths were seen once. What was sequenced was peripheral blood. These receptors all come from a man aged 65-85 years with active COVID-19.

This chain joins TRBV4-2 and TRBJ1-4, with unresolved D. CDR1 is LGHNA and CDR2 is YNFKEQ in the germline V gene. Trimming took 0 bases from V and 7 from J, leaving 12 bases between them. The CDR3 has 15 amino acids. The chain's CDR3 is CASSQDRGGSEKLFF. In nucleotides, the CDR3 is TGTGCCAGCAGCCAAGACCGGGGTGGTAGTGAAAAACTGTTTTTT.

V is TRBV7-2 and J is TRBJ2-3; 12 nucleotides agree with TRBD2. There are 17 residues in the CDR3. V lost 4 bases, J lost 2 bases, and 7 bases stayed unmatched. Germline lookup yields CDR1 SGHTA and CDR2 FQGNSA. CDR3: CASSSRLAGAPTDTQYF. For the CDR3, the DNA is TGTGCCAGCAGCTCTCGACTAGCGGGGGCCCCCACAGATACGCAGTATTTT.

The J gene is TRBJ2-7, the V gene TRBV19, with 9 bases fitting TRBD1. Looked up from germline, CDR1 is LNHDA and CDR2 is SQIVND (reference sequence). Trimming cost V 5 bases and J 5 bases; bases outside gene matches: 4. This CDR3 has 13 residues. The CDR3 loop reads CASSADRGNEQYF. In nucleotides, the CDR3 is TGTGCCAGTAGTGCCGACAGGGGGAACGAGCAGTACTTC. The full variable domain, with the rest looked up from reference TRBV19 and TRBJ2-7, is DGGITQSPKYLFRKEGQNVTLSCEQNLNHDAMYWYRQDPGQGLRLIYYSQIVNDFQKGDIAEGYSVSREKKESFPLTVTSAQKNPTAFYLCASSADRGNEQYFGPGTRLTVT.

The rearrangement joins TRBV16 to TRBJ2-7; the match to TRBD2 covers 12 bases. The CDR3 loop spans 15 amino acids. V trimming: 4 bases; J trimming: 2 bases; junction bases outside the gene matches: 3. CDR1 and CDR2 from the germline V gene are KGHSY and FQNENV. CDR3 amino acids: CASSRSSGGAYEQYF. In nucleotides, the CDR3 is TGTGCCAGCAGCCGTTCTAGCGGGGGGGCCTACGAGCAGTACTTC.

This clone was picked up one time. The J gene is TRBJ2-1, the V gene TRBV9, with TRBD1 identical over 7 bases. V lost 3 bases, J lost 11 bases, and 11 bases stayed unmatched. Looked up from germline, CDR1 is SGDLS and CDR2 is YYNGEE. CDR3 length: 14 residues. The CDR3 sequence: CASSALKTGPQQFF. CDR3 coding DNA: TGTGCCAGCAGCGCACTAAAGACAGGGCCCCAGCAGTTCTTC.